This TCR beta chain stems from a study of cytomegalovirus exposure and HLA in healthy donors. Study outcomes and limitations: Immune exposure was documented only through CMV serostatus. Most TCR sequences showed up rarely, but some public TCRs showed up in many donors. What TCR beta sequences reportedly achieved was accurate prediction of HLA-A and HLA-B alleles in most subjects. V- and J-gene trimming in TCR beta was tied to a missense DCLRE1C variant by an analysis performed later.

The CDR3 totals 16 residues. After removal of 3 bases from V and 0 bases from J, the junction contained 7 bases not matched to a gene. Germline lookup yields CDR1 LNHDA and CDR2 SQIVND (reference sequence). Both 60 Vbeta primers and 13 Jbeta primers went into the PCR. Generated by immunoSEQ multiplex PCR, the TCRdb table keeps only in-frame clones and is missing some. The sample has 250,000 to 300,000 clones, approximately 84% seen once. For this clone: As yet, its antigen is unknown.

V gene TRBV19 combines with J gene TRBJ1-2, with 7 bases fitting TRBD1. The clonotype was recovered from a woman in her thirties or forties in good health and CMV-seropositive. Sequencing used PBMCs. Written as DNA, the CDR3 is TGTGCCAGTAGTATCAGCCAGGGGGGACCTAACTATGGCTACACCTTC. Protein sequence: CASSISQGGPNYGYTF. The variable domain in full, with the rest retrieved from reference TRBV19 and TRBJ1-2, is DGGITQSPKYLFRKEGQNVTLSCEQNLNHDAMYWYRQDPGQGLRLIYYSQIVNDFQKGDIAEGYSVSREKKESFPLTVTSAQKNPTAFYLCASSISQGGPNYGYTFGSGTRLTVV.